The sequence of this TCR beta chain was determined in a study of identical twins. Template switching added a universal primer site; cDNA carried unique molecular identifiers. TCRdb re-analysed the 5' RACE reads in MiXCR, keeping a single row per CDR3 protein. The sample lists fewer than 900,000 distinct CDR3 sequences, roughly 20% occurring once. This CDR3 has 15 amino acids. Germline V gene data show CDR1 as MNHEY and CDR2 as SVGAGI. The ends were cut back, 3 bases at V and 5 bases at J, with 13 bases in the middle. This clonotype has just a few counts. These data were also reused for a study on T cells expressing NK-cell markers. That study reports: In sorted CD3+CD56+NKG2C+, CD3+CD56+NKG2C- and CD3+CD56-NKG2C+ T cells, TCR beta repertoires were obtained. Six or seven donors had dominant NKG2C+ clonotypes that comprised about 1.0-8% of their CD8+ T cells.

The clonotype was recovered from a woman younger than 35 in good health. The sample consisted of PBMCs. V usage is TRBV6-5 and J usage is TRBJ2-2; a possible D gene is TRBD2 (5 bases). Written as DNA, the CDR3 is TGTGCCAGCAGTTATGCAGGAGAGGGTACCGGGGAGCTGTTTTTT. Translation: CASSYAGEGTGELFF.